These 22 T cell receptor beta chains share one sample of origin, sequenced in a study of Graves' ophthalmopathy and Graves' hyperthyroidism. The authors amplified TCR beta CDR3 regions from RNA transcripts. First-round RT-PCR employed HTBI primers, with a second-round multiplex PCR after it. TCRdb re-analysed the multiplex PCR reads in MiXCR, keeping a single row per CDR3 protein. The data show about 620,000 distinct CDR3 sequences, about 20% seen once. Material: peripheral blood. These receptors came from a young woman with stable Graves' hyperthyroidism. Some clones in this sample may be carry-over from other donors' samples.

This clonotype was detected many times. V is TRBV9 and J is TRBJ2-7, with no clear D. CDR1 SGDLS and CDR2 YYNGEE come from the germline V gene. The CDR3 has 14 residues. V gave up 4 bases and J gave up 0 bases, with 11 bases separating them. CDR3 residues: CASSKTGDSYEQYF. The CDR3 coding sequence is TGTGCCAGCAGCAAAACCGGCGACTCCTACGAGCAGTACTTC. The full variable domain, rest sourced from reference TRBV9 and TRBJ2-7, is DSGVTQTPKHLITATGQRVTLRCSPRSGDLSVYWYQQSLDQGLQFLIQYYNGEERAKGNILERFSAQQFPDLHSELNLSSLELGDSALYFCASSKTGDSYEQYFGPGTRLTVT.

Many counts were recorded for this clonotype. The V call is TRBV12-5, the J call TRBJ2-7, with D unclear. Trimming took 0 bases from V and 3 from J, leaving 12 bases between them. Germline V CDR1 and CDR2: LGHNT, FRNRAP. The CDR3 runs to 15 residues. The CDR3 DNA reads TGTGCTAGTGGTTTGGTCATAGCCCAATACTACGAGCAGTACTTC. Its translation is CASGLVIAQYYEQYF.

This clonotype was found a few times. The gene calls are TRBV30 and TRBJ2-6; 9 positions agree with TRBD1. Germline-derived CDR1 and CDR2 are GTSNPN and SVGIG (reference sequence). Losses at the gene ends were 2 bases for V and 3 bases for J; bases not matched to a gene: 8. The CDR3 is 17 residues long. The CDR3 here is CAWSSRTGENGANVLTF. The CDR3 nucleotides are TGTGCCTGGAGTTCCCGGACAGGGGAGAATGGGGCCAACGTCCTGACTTTC.

This clonotype came up a few times. The chain carries TRBV12-3 or TRBV12-4 and TRBJ1-2, with 7 bases aligning to TRBD1. CDR3 length: 14 amino acids. J lost 4 bases, V lost 2 bases, and 4 bases had no gene match. CDR3 sequence (DNA): TGTGCCAGCAGTTTAAGGGGGCCAGGCTATGGCTACACCTTC. Encoded protein: CASSLRGPGYGYTF.

This clonotype was counted many times. The chain carries TRBV28 and TRBJ1-6; D gene unclear. The germline CDR1 and CDR2 sequences are MDHEN and SYDVKM. V was cut by 2 bases and J by 0 bases, with 11 bases left in between. The CDR3 is 17 amino acids. The CDR3 spells CASSLPPGSSYNSPLHF. DNA for the CDR3: TGTGCCAGCAGTTTACCCCCGGGGAGCTCCTATAATTCACCCCTCCACTTT. The entire variable domain, with the rest obtained from reference TRBV28 and TRBJ1-6, is as follows: DVKVTQSSRYLVKRTGEKVFLECVQDMDHENMFWYRQDPGLGLRLIYFSYDVKMKEKGDIPEGYSVSREKKERFSLILESASTNQTSMYLCASSLPPGSSYNSPLHFGNGTRLTVT.

This clonotype appeared a few times. The chain is built from TRBV10-1 and TRBJ1-1; 9 bases are a match to TRBD1. The CDR3 length is 18 residues. CDR1 and CDR2 from the germline V gene are WNHNN and SYGVQD (reference sequence). Losses at the gene ends were 4 bases for V and 1 base for J; bases not matched to a gene: 13. The CDR3 DNA reads TGCGCCAGCAGTGGGACAGTACTGCGGGACAGGGAGAACACTGAAGCTTTCTTT. Protein product: CASSGTVLRDRENTEAFF.

Ten or more counts support this clonotype. The gene calls are TRBV6-1 and TRBJ2-7; 9 nucleotides line up with TRBD1. V trimming: 3 bases; J trimming: 6 bases; junction bases outside the gene matches: 6. Germline V gene sequence: CDR1 MNHNS, CDR2 SASEGT. The CDR3 covers 14 residues. In DNA form, the CDR3 reads TGTGCCAGCAGTGACCGGGACAGGGTTTTCGAGCAGTACTTC. It specifies CASSDRDRVFEQYF.

This clonotype was detected only a few times. The chain links TRBV29-1 to TRBJ1-6; 8 bases are a match to TRBD1. Germline V CDR1 and CDR2: SQVTM, ANQGSEA. This CDR3 has 13 residues. With V trimmed by 7 bases and J by 7 bases, 6 bases remained unmatched. The CDR3 DNA is TGCAGCGCATCCGGACAGGGAAATTCACCCCTCCACTTT. This encodes CSASGQGNSPLHF.

V usage is TRBV18 and J usage is TRBJ2-6; D unresolved. Trimming pared 0 bases from V and 0 bases from J, leaving 9 bases between. Germline CDR1 and CDR2: KGHSH and LQKENI. CDR3 size: 17 residues. The CDR3 loop reads CASSPPQGSSGANVLTF. CDR3 nucleotide sequence: TGTGCCAGCTCACCACCGCAAGGAAGCTCTGGGGCCAACGTCCTGACTTTC.

This clonotype was picked up many times. The V call is TRBV3-1, the J call TRBJ1-1; D is unclear. The CDR3 sequence is 12 residues long. CDR1 and CDR2 from the germline V gene are LGHDT and YNNKEL (reference sequence). V gave up 1 base and J gave up 4 bases, with 4 bases separating them. The CDR3 reads CASSQGTTEAFF. CDR3 nucleotide sequence: TGTGCCAGCAGCCAAGGCACCACTGAAGCTTTCTTT.

CDR3 in amino acids: CASSFGRDIIRALHF. The DNA for the CDR3 is TGTGCCAGCAGCTTTGGCAGGGACATTATCCGGGCCCTCCACTTT. J is TRBJ1-6 and V is TRBV7-8, with D tentatively TRBD1 (6 bases). Per germline, CDR1 SGHVS and CDR2 FQNEAQ. The CDR3 is made up of 15 amino acids. V lost 3 bases and J 14 bases, leaving 20 bases between the germline ends.

This clonotype was recorded only once. The chain recombines TRBV6-1 with TRBJ2-2, with 8 bases aligning to TRBD1. This CDR3 has 14 residues. Germline V gene sequence: CDR1 MNHNS, CDR2 SASEGT. With V trimmed by 10 bases and J by 2 bases, 6 bases remained unmatched. The CDR3 DNA reads as TGTGCCACCGTGGACAGGGCCAACACCGGGGAGCTGTTTTTT. It is translated as CATVDRANTGELFF.

The rearrangement joins TRBV7-3 to TRBJ2-2, with a weak D call TRBD2 (5 bases). The V end was cut by 5 bases, the J end by 1 base, with 14 bases between. Germline assignment: CDR1 SGHTA and CDR2 FQGTGA. The CDR3 covers 16 residues. The CDR3 sequence: CASSPSGGLNTGELFF. CDR3 coding DNA: TGTGCCAGCAGCCCAAGTGGAGGTCTGAACACCGGGGAGCTGTTTTTT.

J is TRBJ2-7 and V is TRBV3-1; D unclear. CDR1 is LGHDT, CDR2 YNNKEL, per germline (reference sequence). The V end lost 4 bases, the J end lost 2 bases, and 9 bases lay between the germline ends. CDR3 length equals 13 residues. DNA of the CDR3: TGTGCCAGCAGCCGAACGCAAACCTACGAGCAGTACTTC. Translating it yields CASSRTQTYEQYF.

This chain joins TRBV6-5 and TRBJ1-1; D not certain. Germline assignment: CDR1 MNHEY and CDR2 SVGAGI. The CDR3 runs 13 residues. V dropped 4 bases and J dropped 6 bases, with 12 bases sitting between them. The CDR3 here is CASSSKGWAEAFF. The CDR3 DNA is TGTGCCAGCAGTTCGAAAGGGTGGGCTGAAGCTTTCTTT.

The chain has TRBV5-1 and TRBJ2-5; 7 bases match TRBD2. The V segment lost 2 bases and the J segment 5 bases; nucleotides outside the gene matches: 9. The CDR3 runs 15 residues. CDR1 is SGHRS and CDR2 is YFSETQ in the germline V gene. This CDR3 is CASSLRGRAEETQYF. The CDR3 nucleotides read TGCGCCAGCAGCTTACGAGGGAGGGCCGAGGAGACCCAGTACTTC.

In regard to this clonotype: Germline is not matched at one junction end, which may reflect a read error. The rearrangement links TRBV12-3 or TRBV12-4 to TRBJ1-1, with D perhaps matching TRBD1 (5 bases). The CDR3 spans 14 residues. The DNA of the CDR3 is TGTGCCAGCAGCCCGGGGCTCTCGAACACTGATGCTTTCTTT. Translated, it gives CASSPGLSNTDAFF.

This clonotype occurred many times. The chain joins TRBV11-2 to TRBJ2-6; D not certain. CDR1 SGHAT and CDR2 FQNNGV come from the germline V gene. Trimming took 6 bases from V and 2 from J, leaving 5 bases between them. The CDR3 totals 13 residues. CDR3 residues: CASRGPGANVLTF. The DNA of the CDR3 is TGTGCCAGCAGGGGTCCTGGGGCCAACGTCCTGACTTTC.

This clonotype was observed many times. The chain recombines TRBV5-4 with TRBJ1-1, with TRBD1 identical over 8 bases. This CDR3 spans 17 amino acids. From germline, CDR1 is SGHNT and CDR2 YYREEE (reference sequence). The trim removed 0 bases at V and 4 bases at J, leaving 11 bases unmatched. The CDR3 spells CASSLDQQGAGVTEAFF. The CDR3 DNA reads TGTGCCAGCAGCTTGGACCAGCAGGGGGCGGGGGTCACTGAAGCTTTCTTT.

The rearrangement joins TRBV11-1 to TRBJ2-2; a weak D match, TRBD2 (6 bases). There are 13 residues in the CDR3. CDR1 is SGHAT and CDR2 is FQDESV in the germline V gene (reference sequence). Between the trimmed V and J ends, which lost 6 bases and 9 bases, there was a span of 14 bases. In DNA form, the CDR3 reads TGTGCCAGCAGGAACCGACTAGACAGGGAGCTGTTTTTT. This gives the protein CASRNRLDRELFF.

As DNA, the CDR3 is TGTGCCAGCAGCTTAGTGGGGGGGACTAACGGGATCTACGAGCAGTACTTC. This encodes CASSLVGGTNGIYEQYF. V gene TRBV11-2 combines with J gene TRBJ2-7, with 7 bases fitting TRBD2. CDR3 length equals 17 residues. CDR1 and CDR2 (germline): SGHAT, FQNNGV. Unmatched junction bases numbered 12, after V lost 1 base and J lost 3 bases.

This chain uses TRBV6-1 with TRBJ2-2; D unresolved. The CDR3 consists of 13 residues. With 6 bases removed from V and 8 bases from J, the gap between germline ends came to 13 bases. Germline lookup yields CDR1 MNHNS and CDR2 SASEGT. The CDR3 DNA sequence: TGTGCCAGCAGGGACCCCCCCCAGGGGGAGCTGTTTTTT. It encodes CASRDPPQGELFF.